The clone carrying this TCR beta chain was recorded at least ten times. Antigen: not known. The ends were cut back, 7 bases at V and 5 bases at J, with 14 bases in the middle. This CDR3 spans 13 amino acids. Germline-derived CDR1 and CDR2 are LGHDT and YNNKEL (reference sequence). This specimen comes from a study of CD8+CD57+ T cells in acquired aplastic anemia. The overall study: 3.2 ug was the average amount of DNA from sorted CD4+ and CD8+ cells. Reads per healthy sample averaged approximately 9.9 million (CD4+) and 11.0 million (CD8+).

For CDR3 and TCR beta VDJ profiling, genomic DNA was the template used. TCRdb re-called the reads with MiXCR, one entry per CDR3 protein. In the table there are approximately 380,000 distinct CDR3 sequences, 55% to 75% of which are singletons. Study outcomes and limitations: Patients had twenty-nine CD8+ CDR3 sequences in common with controls (the shared set). Controls and patients did not differ significantly in CD8+ Simpson's diversity.

The rearrangement links TRBV3-1 to TRBJ2-5, with D uncertain. Sequenced material: sorted CD4+, CD8+, or CD8+CD57+ T cells (not recorded which) from PBMCs. The source of this sequence is a human donor in good health, serving as a control. The CDR3 DNA is TGTGCCAGCATTGGTCCCCCCGTGGAGACCCAGTACTTC. Translation gives CASIGPPVETQYF.